Presented here are 20 T cell receptor beta chains from one specimen sequenced in a study of read filtering for tumor transcriptome and immune sequencing. From roughly 0.4 ug of RNA, a library with molecular barcoded alpha/delta and beta/gamma adaptors was made. MiXCR, run by TCRdb on the reads, gives a single entry per CDR3 protein. The data show approximately 61,000 distinct CDR3 sequences, around 18% seen once. Sequencing used a population of CD138-negative cells sorted from bone marrow. These receptors came from a donor over 35 with multiple myeloma.

This clonotype is medium-sized. The rearrangement joins TRBV3-1 to TRBJ2-1; D is ambiguous. V was pared by 3 bases and J by 10 bases, with 7 bases between. CDR1 and CDR2 (germline): LGHDT, YNNKEL (reference sequence). This CDR3 has 11 amino acids. The CDR3 region is CASSHVHEQFF. The CDR3 DNA sequence: TGTGCCAGCAGCCACGTCCACGAGCAGTTCTTC.

This clonotype was seen ten or more times. The chain carries TRBV20-1 and TRBJ2-3; D may correspond to TRBD1 or TRBD2 (6 bases each). Looked up from germline, CDR1 is DFQATT and CDR2 is SNEGSKA (reference sequence). V was cut by 3 bases and J by 5 bases, with 18 bases left in between. The CDR3 spans 15 residues. CDR3 sequence: CSASFRGPTRDTQYF. The CDR3 DNA is TGCAGTGCTAGTTTCCGGGGGCCTACGAGAGATACGCAGTATTTT.

This clonotype was recorded at least ten times. One end of the junction fails to match germline, which may point to a read error. The chain recombines TRBV2 with TRBJ2-1, with D uncertain. The CDR3 runs 11 residues. CDR1 is SNHLY and CDR2 is FYNNEI in the germline V gene. The CDR3 protein is CASSRYNEQFF. The CDR3 DNA reads TGCGCCAGCTCTCGGTACAATGAGCAGTTCTTC.

A remark on this clonotype: Just one base apart from a much larger clone, this may be a read error. The chain links TRBV28 to TRBJ2-7; tentatively, D is TRBD1 (5 bases). CDR1 is MDHEN and CDR2 is SYDVKM in the germline V gene. The CDR3 length is 14 residues. This CDR3 reads CASGLPRVTYEQYF. The CDR3 nucleotides are TGTGCCAGCGGTTTACCCAGGGTAACCTACGAGCAGTACTTC.

This clonotype was counted ten times or more. This chain links TRBV5-1 with TRBJ2-1; D gene unclear. Trimming took 5 bases from V and 0 from J, leaving 12 bases between them. Germline loops: CDR1 SGHRS, CDR2 YFSETQ. The CDR3 runs 15 residues. The chain's CDR3 is CASSYTLSSYNEQFF. The CDR3 nucleotides read TGCGCCAGCAGTTACACACTGAGCTCCTACAATGAGCAGTTCTTC.

This clonotype was seen repeatedly, ten times or more. This chain joins TRBV4-1 and TRBJ1-5; TRBD1 might be the D (6 bases). The CDR3 sequence is 13 residues long. V was cut by 4 bases and J by 3 bases, with 7 bases left in between. Germline CDR1 is MGHRA and CDR2 is YSYEKL. The CDR3 sequence: CASSRTDNQPQHF. In nucleotides, the CDR3 is TGCGCCAGCAGCCGGACAGACAATCAGCCCCAGCATTTT.

This clonotype was counted ten times or more. The chain links TRBV20-1 to TRBJ2-7; D unresolved. CDR1 DFQATT and CDR2 SNEGSKA come from the germline V gene (reference sequence). The CDR3 spans 13 residues. Trimming removed 1 base from V and 5 bases from J, with 12 bases in between. CDR3 nucleotide sequence: TGCAGTGCTAGAGGGCCGTTTTCGGACGAGCAGTACTTC. Translation gives CSARGPFSDEQYF.

The sample holds one count of this clonotype. A read error may be the cause here, since a much bigger clone is one base away. The J gene is TRBJ2-2, the V gene TRBV27; tentative D call: TRBD1 (5 bases). CDR1 MNHEY and CDR2 SMNVEV come from the germline V gene (reference sequence). With 6 bases removed from V and 7 bases from J, the gap between germline ends came to 18 bases. The CDR3 is 15 amino acids. The CDR3 sequence is CASSPWAGRIGELFF. The CDR3 coding sequence is TGTGCCAGCAGCCCCTGGGCAGGGCGTATCGGGGAGCTGTTTTTT.

This clonotype was recorded many times. V is TRBV7-9 and J is TRBJ1-2; no definite D call. With 1 base removed from V and 4 bases from J, the gap between germline ends came to 4 bases. CDR3 length: 12 residues. Germline CDR1 reads SEHNR; CDR2 reads FQNEAQ (reference sequence). CDR3 loop: CASSLGGYGYTF. The CDR3 DNA reads as TGTGCCAGCAGCTTAGGAGGCTATGGCTACACCTTC. Using reference TRBV7-9 and TRBJ1-2 for the parts outside the CDR3, the full variable domain is DTGVSQNPRHKITKRGQNVTFRCDPISEHNRLYWYRQTLGQGPEFLTYFQNEAQLEKSRLLSDRFSAERPKGSFSTLEIQRTEQGDSAMYLCASSLGGYGYTFGSGTRLTVV.

Many counts were recorded for this clonotype. The rearrangement joins TRBV7-2 to TRBJ2-1; the D is unclear. Germline V gives CDR1 SGHTA, CDR2 FQGNSA. The CDR3 runs to 15 residues. The germline V and J ends were trimmed by 6 bases and 2 bases, with 14 bases remaining between them. For the CDR3, the DNA is TGTGCCAGCAGTGGGTTGGTAGAAACCTACAATGAGCAGTTCTTC. Translation: CASSGLVETYNEQFF. The full variable domain, in which reference TRBV7-2 and TRBJ2-1 provide the parts outside the CDR3, is GAGVSQSPSNKVTEKGKDVELRCDPISGHTALYWYRQSLGQGLEFLIYFQGNSAPDKSGLPSDRFSAERTGGSVSTLTIQRTQQEDSAVYLCASSGLVETYNEQFFGPGTRLTVL.

The rearrangement links TRBV19 to TRBJ2-2; no reliable D call. Per germline, CDR1 LNHDA and CDR2 SQIVND (reference sequence). Trimming pared 5 bases from V and 2 bases from J, leaving 12 bases between. The CDR3 spans 15 residues. CDR3: CASSANFRNTGELFF. CDR3 bases: TGTGCCAGTAGTGCCAACTTTCGAAACACCGGGGAGCTGTTTTTT.

This clonotype was found many times. The chain employs TRBV5-1 and TRBJ2-2, with 10 bases aligning to TRBD2. V was clipped by 4 bases and J by 0 bases; unmatched bases: 3. The CDR3 spans 16 residues. Germline CDR1 and CDR2: SGHRS and YFSETQ. CDR3 amino acids: CASSGSGGTNTGELFF. CDR3 bases: TGCGCCAGCAGCGGTAGCGGGGGGACGAACACCGGGGAGCTGTTTTTT. Complete variable domain (other parts from reference TRBV5-1 and TRBJ2-2): KAGVTQTPRYLIKTRGQQVTLSCSPISGHRSVSWYQQTPGQGLQFLFEYFSETQRNKGNFPGRFSGRQFSNSRSEMNVSTLELGDSALYLCASSGSGGTNTGELFFGEGSRLTVL.

Turning to this clonotype: A much more abundant neighbour one base away suggests this may be a read error. This rearrangement joins TRBV28 to TRBJ2-1; the D gene is possibly TRBD2 (5 bases). CDR1 is MDHEN, CDR2 SYDVKM, per germline. The CDR3 consists of 13 residues. The CDR3 sequence is CGLGGRAPNEQSF. The CDR3 DNA sequence: TGTGGTCTTGGCGGGCGGGCCCCTAATGAGCAGTCCTTC. The whole variable domain, remainder taken from reference TRBV28 and TRBJ2-1, is DVKVTQSSRYLVKRTGEKVFLECVQDMDHENMFWYRQDPGLGLRLIYFSYDVKMKEKGDIPEGYSVSREKKERFSLILESASTNQTSMYLCGLGGRAPNEQSFGPGTRLTVL.

This clonotype was recorded at least ten times. The V call is TRBV2, the J call TRBJ2-5; 8 nucleotides line up with TRBD2. CDR3 length: 17 amino acids. The germline V gene encodes CDR1 SNHLY and CDR2 FYNNEI. The V and J ends lost 4 bases and 0 bases, in that order; junction bases with no gene match: 10. In DNA, the CDR3 is TGTGCCAGCAGTGTAGCGGTTGGCGGGGGGTACCAAGAGACCCAGTACTTC. This gives the protein CASSVAVGGGYQETQYF.

This clonotype was seen many times. The gene calls are TRBV30 and TRBJ2-2; 11 bases are a match to TRBD1. Trimming took 4 bases from V and 7 from J; bases not matched to a gene: 5. This CDR3 has 14 residues. Germline CDR1 GTSNPN, CDR2 SVGIG (reference sequence). CDR3 in DNA: TGTGCCTGGAACGTGGGACAGGGGGTCGGGGAGCTGTTTTTT. Its translation is CAWNVGQGVGELFF.

This clonotype occurred many times. V usage is TRBV10-3 and J usage is TRBJ2-3, with a weak D call TRBD2 (5 bases). The CDR3 is made up of 14 amino acids. Trimming took 2 bases from V and 8 from J, leaving 14 bases between them. Germline loops: CDR1 ENHRY, CDR2 SYGVKD. The CDR3 protein is CAISEEGPPVTQYF. The CDR3 nucleotides are TGTGCCATCAGTGAGGAGGGCCCCCCTGTTACGCAGTATTTT.

Concerning this clonotype itself: This may arise from a read error, as a much more abundant clone is one base away. This rearrangement joins TRBV3-1 to TRBJ1-2; D is possibly TRBD1 (5 bases). The CDR3 runs to 15 residues. Trimming took 2 bases from V and 5 from J, leaving 15 bases between them. The V gene's germline CDR1 is LGHDT and CDR2 YNNKEL (reference sequence). DNA of the CDR3: TGTGCCAGCAGCCAATGGGACCCCCGCCCGTATGGCTACACCTTC. It encodes CASSQWDPRPYGYTF.

In regard to this clonotype: A much more abundant neighbour one base away suggests this may be a read error. This rearrangement joins TRBV5-1 to TRBJ2-5; the D gene is possibly TRBD2 (5 bases). From germline, CDR1 is SGHRS and CDR2 YFSETQ. CDR3 length equals 14 residues. CDR3 nucleotides: TGCGCCAGCAGCTTCGCAGGAGGCGTGGAGACCCAGTGCTTC. It codes for CASSFAGGVETQCF.

The CDR3, as DNA: TGTGCCAGTAGTGGAGGTGGCTATCAGCCCCAGCATTTT. Amino acid sequence: CASSGGGYQPQHF. The chain links TRBV19 to TRBJ1-5; D is unresolved. The CDR3 has 13 residues. Deletions cut 5 bases from V and 5 bases from J, with 10 bases between. The V gene's germline CDR1 is LNHDA and CDR2 SQIVND (reference sequence).

Note on this clonotype: This is likely an artifact of a read error, given a far larger clone one base away. No conserved phenylalanine or tryptophan is present at the end of the CDR3, so a read error is the likely explanation. This chain uses TRBV6-1 with TRBJ2-1; D is ambiguous. The CDR3 length is 15 residues. V gave up 6 bases and J gave up 0 bases, with 12 bases separating them. The germline V gene encodes CDR1 MNHNS and CDR2 SASEGT. CDR3 in DNA: TGTGCCAGCAGGGGTATCGAGAGCTCCTACAATGAGCAGTTCCTC. It encodes CASRGIESSYNEQFL.